A selection of T cell receptor beta chains follows, all from one sample in a study of T-cell memory formation after mild COVID-19. TCRdb reanalysed the 5' RACE reads using MiXCR and keeps one entry per CDR3 protein. Of some 150,000 distinct CDR3 sequences in the sample, approximately 5.7% were seen once. Sequenced material: PBMCs or a T cell subset sorted from them (not recorded which). These receptors were obtained from an adult woman who had mild COVID-19 (a few samples of this study predate the infection). Cell type and time point are not known. Both conserved end residues are part of each CDR3. A D gene is named only where the DNA matches it firmly. For some rows the clone size is stated as once, few or many, or as a class when expanded; others skip it.

>.|TRBV2|few|TRBJ2-3
CASSMGRATDTQYF
TGTGCCAGCAGTATGGGCCGGGCCACAGATACGCAGTATTTT
>TRBD1|TRBV12-3/TRBV12-4|many|TRBJ1-2
CASSFGDRDQGYTF
TGTGCCAGCAGTTTCGGTGACAGGGACCAGGGCTACACCTTC
>TRBD1|TRBV19|.|TRBJ2-7
CASSTQGASYEQYF
TGTGCCAGTAGTACCCAGGGGGCCTCCTACGAGCAGTACTTC
>TRBD1|TRBV27|few|TRBJ1-6
CASSPGQGFSNSPLHF
TGTGCCAGCAGTCCGGGACAGGGGTTCTCCAATTCACCCCTCCACTTT
>.|TRBV20-1|many|TRBJ2-3
CSARRPGTDTQYF
TGCAGTGCTAGAAGACCAGGCACAGATACGCAGTATTTT
>.|TRBV11-2|many|TRBJ1-1
CASSLGAPTEAFF
TGTGCCAGCAGCTTGGGGGCCCCCACTGAAGCTTTCTTT
>.|TRBV5-1|.|TRBJ1-1
CASSEAPVMNTEAFF
TGCGCCAGCAGCGAGGCCCCAGTCATGAACACTGAAGCTTTCTTT
>TRBD2|TRBV9|.|TRBJ2-1
CASSVAASGSSMWGNEQFF
TGTGCCAGCAGCGTAGCCGCTAGCGGGAGTTCTATGTGGGGCAATGAGCAGTTCTTC
>TRBD1|TRBV19|few|TRBJ1-1
CASTMDRGRTEAFF
TGTGCCAGTACCATGGACAGGGGGCGGACTGAAGCTTTCTTT
>.|TRBV12-3/TRBV12-4|.|TRBJ1-2
CASSYANRAAGYTF
TGTGCCAGCAGTTACGCCAATAGAGCTGCTGGCTACACCTTC
>.|TRBV7-9|many|TRBJ1-5
CASSIDSNQPQHF
TGTGCCAGCAGCATCGACAGTAATCAGCCCCAGCATTTT
>TRBD2|TRBV7-2|many|TRBJ2-7
CASSLSGGALYEQYF
TGTGCCAGCAGCTTATCGGGGGGGGCCTTGTACGAGCAGTACTTC
>.|TRBV3-1|many|TRBJ2-1
CASSQARGNEQFF
TGTGCCAGCAGCCAAGCCCGGGGGAATGAGCAGTTCTTC
>.|TRBV30|.|TRBJ2-1
CAWTLGAEQFF
TGTGCCTGGACTCTGGGTGCCGAGCAGTTCTTC
>.|TRBV20-1|many|TRBJ1-2
CSARGTGEHLLKQGYTF
TGCAGTGCTAGAGGAACGGGGGAGCACCTCTTAAAACAAGGCTACACCTTC
>TRBD2|TRBV28|few|TRBJ2-1
CASSPAGTSGYNEQFF
TGTGCCAGCAGCCCGGCCGGGACTAGCGGGTACAATGAGCAGTTCTTC
>.|TRBV11-1|.|TRBJ2-7
CASSGESGTAQYF
TGTGCCAGCAGCGGAGAATCAGGGACGGCGCAGTACTTC
>.|TRBV25-1|many|TRBJ2-3
CATEAAGSDTQYF
TGTGCCACGGAAGCGGCGGGGTCAGATACGCAGTATTTT
>TRBD1|TRBV20-1|.|TRBJ1-2
CSARDPGQSYGYTF
TGCAGTGCTAGAGATCCGGGACAGAGTTATGGCTACACCTTC
>.|TRBV6-1|few|TRBJ1-6
CASSTNRVPSSPLHF
TGTGCCAGCAGTACAAACAGGGTCCCTAGCTCACCCCTCCACTTT
>.|TRBV24-1|many|TRBJ2-3
CATSDLQFGGTDTQYF
TGTGCCACCAGTGATTTGCAATTTGGGGGCACAGATACGCAGTATTTT
>TRBD1|TRBV6-1|many|TRBJ1-2
CASTLDRETYGYTF
TGTGCCAGCACCTTGGACAGGGAGACCTATGGCTACACCTTC
>.|TRBV7-3|few|TRBJ1-3
CASSPGTLSSGNTIYF
TGTGCCAGCAGCCCCGGGACACTGAGCTCTGGAAACACCATATATTTT
>TRBD2|TRBV4-1|many|TRBJ2-1
CASSRSGRRSYNEQFF
TGCGCCAGCAGCCGAAGCGGGAGGCGCTCCTACAATGAGCAGTTCTTC
>.|TRBV12-3/TRBV12-4|few|TRBJ2-7
CASSPSVGIYEQYF
TGTGCCAGCAGTCCCTCGGTGGGTATCTACGAGCAGTACTTC
>.|TRBV2|many|TRBJ2-7
CASSEGAGEQYF
TGTGCCAGCAGTGAAGGGGCGGGGGAGCAGTACTTC
>.|TRBV14|few|TRBJ2-1
CASSQSLGTGGSTYNEQFF
TGTGCCAGCAGCCAATCCCTAGGGACCGGGGGCTCAACCTACAATGAGCAGTTCTTC
>TRBD2|TRBV12-3/TRBV12-4|.|TRBJ2-3
CASALAGVADTQYF
TGTGCCAGCGCCCTAGCGGGGGTGGCAGATACGCAGTATTTT
>TRBD1|TRBV12-3/TRBV12-4|few|TRBJ1-1
CASSADGQGGNF
TGTGCCAGCAGTGCCGACGGACAGGGGGGCAACTTT
>.|TRBV4-2|many|TRBJ2-7
CASSKGHEQYF
TGTGCCAGCAGTAAAGGACATGAGCAGTACTTC
>.|TRBV11-2|many|TRBJ2-5
CASRPTEFQETQYF
TGTGCCAGCAGACCTACAGAGTTCCAAGAGACCCAGTACTTC
>.|TRBV29-1|.|TRBJ2-5
CSVDPRRETQYF
TGCAGCGTTGATCCGAGGAGGGAGACCCAGTACTTC
>TRBD1|TRBV18|many|TRBJ1-2
CASSPGQAYGYTF
TGTGCCAGCTCGCCCGGACAGGCCTATGGCTACACCTTC
>.|TRBV12-3/TRBV12-4|few|TRBJ2-1
CASSKGGFEQFF
TGTGCCAGCAGTAAAGGGGGTTTTGAGCAGTTCTTC
>.|TRBV24-1|.|TRBJ1-1
CATSDQDPNTEAFF
TGTGCCACCAGTGATCAGGACCCGAACACTGAAGCTTTCTTT
>TRBD1|TRBV7-3|many|TRBJ2-7
CASSPGTGYGYEQYF
TGTGCCAGCAGCCCGGGGACAGGGTACGGCTACGAGCAGTACTTC
>.|TRBV12-3/TRBV12-4|.|TRBJ2-1
CASRIAGLQVQFF
TGTGCCAGCAGGATCGCGGGACTCCAAGTGCAGTTCTTC
>.|TRBV25-1|many|TRBJ2-5
CASSEYLRETQYF
TGTGCCAGCAGTGAATACCTTCGGGAGACCCAGTACTTC
>TRBD2|TRBV27|many|TRBJ2-1
CASSSRAGGPLNEQFF
TGTGCCAGCAGTTCGCGAGCGGGAGGGCCACTCAATGAGCAGTTCTTC
>.|TRBV7-8|.|TRBJ1-1
CASSRQIQTSGAFF
TGTGCCAGCAGCCGACAGATTCAAACGAGTGGAGCTTTCTTT
>TRBD2|TRBV20-1|many|TRBJ2-1
CSAKKAGLAGWYEQFF
TGCAGTGCTAAGAAAGCGGGACTAGCGGGATGGTATGAGCAGTTCTTC
>.|TRBV5-1|many|TRBJ2-5
CASSVEEGIWGETQYF
TGCGCCAGCAGCGTTGAGGAGGGGATCTGGGGAGAGACCCAGTACTTC
>TRBD1|TRBV7-2|.|TRBJ1-1
CASSPGTVGTEAFF
TGTGCCAGCAGCCCCGGGACAGTAGGCACTGAAGCTTTCTTT
>TRBD1|TRBV19|few|TRBJ1-1
CASSNWDRKNTEAFF
TGTGCCAGTAGTAATTGGGACAGAAAAAACACTGAAGCTTTCTTT
>.|TRBV9|.|TRBJ2-3
CASSARSQSADTQYF
TGTGCCAGCAGCGCTCGGTCCCAGTCGGCAGATACGCAGTATTTT
>.|TRBV7-2|many|TRBJ1-1
CASSLRRDTEAFF
TGTGCCAGCAGCCTCAGAAGGGACACTGAAGCTTTCTTT
>.|TRBV6-5|many|TRBJ2-1
CASSTQTGPVEQFF
TGTGCCAGCAGTACCCAAACAGGGCCGGTTGAGCAGTTCTTC
>TRBD2|TRBV7-2|.|TRBJ2-7
CASSPRWSGRAGSYEQYF
TGTGCCAGCAGCCCCCGGTGGAGCGGGAGGGCCGGGTCCTACGAGCAGTACTTC
>.|TRBV19|few|TRBJ2-7
CASTTTGASYEQYF
TGTGCCAGTACGACAACCGGGGCCTCCTACGAGCAGTACTTC